These T cell receptor beta chains were read from a single sample in a study of cytomegalovirus exposure and HLA in healthy donors. Clones were sequenced by immunoSEQ multiplex PCR, and TCRdb holds only the in-frame ones, with some missing. The sample lists approximately 160,000 clones, around 80% occurring once. Sequenced sample: PBMCs. The source of these receptors is a woman aged 45-65 years in good health and CMV-seropositive. CDR3s include the opening cysteine and the closing phenylalanine or tryptophan. A D gene is named only where the DNA matches it firmly. Not all rows give a size; the values are once, few, many and, for expanded clones, a class.

>TRBV4-3|.|TRBJ2-3|.
CASSQVLDNTVDTQYF
TGCGCCAGCAGCCAAGTCCTTGATAATACGGTGGATACGCAGTATTTT
>TRBV7-7|.|TRBJ2-5|TRBD2
CASSLGSGGPETQYF
TGTGCTAGCAGCTTAGGGTCGGGGGGGCCGGAGACCCAGTACTTC
>TRBV27|.|TRBJ2-3|TRBD2
CASSLRLAGGTSDTQYF
TGTGCCAGCAGTCTCAGACTAGCGGGGGGTACCTCAGATACGCAGTATTTT
>TRBV7-8|.|TRBJ1-5|TRBD1
CASSLRGLSNQPQHF
TGTGCCAGCAGCTTAAGGGGGCTGAGCAATCAGCCCCAGCATTTT
>TRBV7-9|.|TRBJ1-3|.
CASSRSGNTIYF
TGTGCCAGCAGCCGGTCTGGAAACACCATATATTTT
>TRBV15|.|TRBJ2-3|TRBD2
CATSTPGLAGGPLSDTQYF
TGTGCCACCAGCACCCCGGGACTAGCGGGAGGGCCCTTGTCAGATACGCAGTATTTT
>TRBV9|.|TRBJ1-1|.
CASKRGNSNTEAFF
TGTGCCAGCAAACGCGGGAACTCGAACACTGAAGCTTTCTTT
>TRBV28|once|TRBJ1-5|.
CASETGDNDQPQHF
TGTGCCAGCGAGACAGGAGATAATGATCAGCCCCAGCATTTT
>TRBV5-8|.|TRBJ1-5|.
CASSLGGGQPQHF
TGTGCCAGCAGCTTGGGAGGAGGACAGCCCCAGCATTTT
>TRBV7-2|.|TRBJ2-1|.
CASSLDRDLSYNEQFF
TGTGCCAGCAGCTTGGACAGAGACCTCTCCTACAATGAGCAGTTCTTC
>TRBV14|.|TRBJ2-2|TRBD2
CASSQLAGGPRTGELFF
TGTGCCAGCAGCCAGCTAGCGGGGGGGCCGCGAACCGGGGAGCTGTTTTTT
>TRBV28|few|TRBJ1-2|.
CASSNLAVTYGYTF
TGTGCCAGCAGCAACTTAGCAGTTACCTATGGCTACACCTTC
>TRBV5-4|.|TRBJ2-2|TRBD2
CASSLLVAGGATGELFF
TGTGCCAGCAGCTTGCTGGTAGCGGGAGGGGCAACCGGGGAGCTGTTTTTT
>TRBV28|once|TRBJ1-1|TRBD1
CASSWVGQGVNTEAFF
TGTGCCAGCAGTTGGGTAGGGCAGGGGGTGAACACTGAAGCTTTCTTT
>TRBV4-2|.|TRBJ2-1|TRBD2
CASSQLGTSGRAGDEQFF
TGTGCCAGCAGCCAACTCGGGACTAGCGGGAGGGCCGGAGATGAGCAGTTCTTC
>TRBV30|.|TRBJ1-2|.
CAWSGQGLYGYTF
TGTGCCTGGAGTGGGCAGGGACTCTATGGCTACACCTTC
>TRBV11-1|.|TRBJ2-7|.
CASSRDTTFSYEQYF
TGTGCCAGCAGCCGTGACACGACCTTCTCCTACGAGCAGTACTTC
>TRBV4-1|few|TRBJ1-2|.
CASSQGRTENYGYTF
TGCGCCAGCAGCCAAGGGCGGACAGAGAACTATGGCTACACCTTC
>TRBV4-3|.|TRBJ2-7|.
CASSQDLGADFTYGQYF
TGCGCCAGCAGCCAAGATTTAGGGGCAGACTTTACCTACGGGCAGTACTTC
>TRBV19|.|TRBJ2-2|.
CARPMRGNTGELFF
TGTGCCCGTCCTATGCGGGGCAACACCGGGGAGCTGTTTTTT
>TRBV19|.|TRBJ1-1|.
CASSVRVGTTEAFF
TGTGCCAGTAGTGTACGGGTTGGTACGACTGAAGCTTTCTTT
>TRBV27|.|TRBJ1-2|TRBD1
CASSLYTGVKDGYTF
TGTGCCAGCAGTTTATATACAGGGGTGAAGGATGGCTACACCTTC
>TRBV6-5|.|TRBJ2-1|TRBD2
CASRLGTSSYNEQFF
TGTGCCAGCAGGTTGGGGACTAGCTCCTACAATGAGCAGTTCTTC
>TRBV13|.|TRBJ2-1|.
CASGLGPGHNEQFF
TGTGCCAGCGGGCTTGGGCCAGGCCACAATGAGCAGTTCTTC
>TRBV2|.|TRBJ2-6|TRBD1
CASSYRDRAGSGANVLTF
TGTGCCAGCAGTTACCGGGACAGGGCGGGCTCTGGGGCCAACGTCCTGACTTTC
>TRBV30|.|TRBJ1-2|.
CAWMRVPDGYTF
TGTGCCTGGATGAGGGTCCCCGATGGCTACACCTTC
>TRBV6-5|.|TRBJ1-2|.
CASSYSAGVLDGYTF
TGTGCCAGCAGTTACTCGGCAGGGGTCCTGGATGGCTACACCTTC
>TRBV15|.|TRBJ2-7|.
CATSGIGAGSYEQYF
TGTGCCACCAGCGGGATTGGGGCGGGGTCCTACGAGCAGTACTTC
>TRBV5-1|.|TRBJ2-5|TRBD1
CASRGTGTGGETQYF
TGCGCCAGCAGGGGAACCGGGACAGGGGGTGAGACCCAGTACTTC
>TRBV27|.|TRBJ2-4|.
CASGNVGAGNIQYF
TGTGCCAGCGGTAACGTGGGCGCCGGAAACATTCAGTACTTC
>TRBV28|.|TRBJ2-7|.
CATLGGTGYEQYF
TGTGCCACCCTAGGGGGAACAGGCTACGAGCAGTACTTC
>TRBV11-2|once|TRBJ1-3|.
CASSLLYSSGNTIYF
TGTGCCAGCAGCCTGCTTTACAGCTCTGGAAACACCATATATTTT
>TRBV9|.|TRBJ2-7|.
CASSVSPGGVYEQYF
TGTGCCAGCAGCGTATCCCCCGGCGGCGTCTACGAGCAGTACTTC
>TRBV7-3|.|TRBJ2-7|.
CASSPTYFSYEQYF
TGTGCCAGCAGCCCGACTTACTTCTCCTACGAGCAGTACTTC
>TRBV23-1|.|TRBJ1-5|TRBD1
CASSHQDRADQPQHF
TGCGCCAGCAGTCACCAGGACAGGGCAGATCAGCCCCAGCATTTT
>TRBV19|.|TRBJ2-7|TRBD1
CASKTGQGDYEQYF
TGTGCCAGTAAAACGGGACAGGGCGACTACGAGCAGTACTTC
>TRBV5-1|few|TRBJ2-2|.
CASSPFTGELFF
TGCGCCAGCAGCCCCTTTACCGGGGAGCTGTTTTTT
>TRBV15|.|TRBJ1-5|.
CATSVGGAENQPQHF
TGTGCCACCAGCGTTGGGGGGGCTGAAAATCAGCCCCAGCATTTT
>TRBV5-1|.|TRBJ2-2|.
CASSSGISLGGELFF
TGCGCCAGCAGCTCCGGGATCTCCCTGGGTGGGGAGCTGTTTTTT
>TRBV5-4|.|TRBJ2-7|TRBD1
CASSLGTGTYEQYF
TGTGCCAGCAGCTTGGGGACAGGGACCTACGAGCAGTACTTC
>TRBV5-1|.|TRBJ2-5|.
CASSRSTVQETQYF
TGCGCCAGCAGCCGATCGACAGTCCAAGAGACCCAGTACTTC
>TRBV6-4|.|TRBJ1-2|TRBD1
CASSEGRDSRYTF
TGTGCCAGCAGTGAAGGAAGGGACAGCCGCTACACCTTC
>TRBV19|.|TRBJ2-7|.
CASSSAGYEQYF
TGTGCCAGTAGTTCCGCCGGCTACGAGCAGTACTTC
>TRBV29-1|.|TRBJ2-7|TRBD2
CSAMRGLAGTVGSYEQYF
TGCAGCGCTATGAGGGGACTAGCGGGAACGGTTGGCTCCTACGAGCAGTACTTC
>TRBV5-4|.|TRBJ2-1|TRBD2
CASSLRSGGVLHEQFF
TGTGCCAGCAGCTTGCGTAGCGGGGGGGTACTCCATGAGCAGTTCTTC
>TRBV9|.|TRBJ2-2|TRBD1
CASSPRTGTVTGELFF
TGTGCCAGCAGCCCGAGGACGGGGACAGTTACCGGGGAGCTGTTTTTT
>TRBV18|.|TRBJ2-5|.
CASSPLQGGPQETQYF
TGTGCCAGCTCACCCCTACAGGGCGGACCTCAAGAGACCCAGTACTTC
>TRBV5-1|.|TRBJ2-5|.
CASKRQAGWGETQYF
TGCGCCAGCAAACGTCAAGCGGGCTGGGGAGAGACCCAGTACTTC
>TRBV7-3|.|TRBJ2-5|.
CASSSLAQETQYF
TGTGCCAGCAGCTCCCTAGCTCAAGAGACCCAGTACTTC
>TRBV5-3|.|TRBJ2-7|.
CARSLFLFYEQYF
TGTGCCAGAAGCTTATTCCTATTCTACGAGCAGTACTTC
>TRBV4-3|.|TRBJ2-7|TRBD1
CASSQDRQGAYEQYF
TGCGCCAGCAGCCAAGACCGGCAGGGGGCGTACGAGCAGTACTTC
>TRBV7-2|.|TRBJ2-3|TRBD2
CVSREAYSTDTQYF
TGTGTATCGCGGGAGGCATATAGCACAGATACGCAGTATTTT
>TRBV6-1|.|TRBJ1-3|.
CASSEADGHSGNTIYF
TGTGCCAGCAGTGAAGCTGACGGACACTCTGGAAACACCATATATTTT
>TRBV4-3|few|TRBJ2-1|.
CASSRQGNEQFF
TGCGCCAGCAGCCGCCAGGGCAATGAGCAGTTCTTC
>TRBV4-3|.|TRBJ1-2|.
CASSQAFSPQPRYGYTF
TGCGCCAGCAGCCAAGCATTCTCCCCCCAACCTCGGTATGGCTACACCTTC
>TRBV6-1|.|TRBJ2-1|.
CARPPIQGLYNEQFF
TGTGCCAGACCGCCCATACAGGGTCTGTACAATGAGCAGTTCTTC
>TRBV14|.|TRBJ2-3|TRBD2
CASSPKRLAGTDTQYF
TGTGCCAGCAGCCCTAAGCGCCTAGCGGGCACAGATACGCAGTATTTT
>TRBV27|few|TRBJ1-1|.
CASSLWAGSRTEAFF
TGTGCCAGCAGTTTATGGGCAGGTAGTAGGACTGAAGCTTTCTTT
>TRBV19|.|TRBJ2-1|TRBD2
CASSSGRAHEQFF
TGTGCCAGTAGTAGCGGGAGGGCTCATGAGCAGTTCTTC